These 10 T cell receptor beta chains originate from one sample sequenced in a study of graft-versus-host responses after intestinal transplantation. The table came from immunoSEQ multiplex PCR; TCRdb's copy has only in-frame clones and leaves some out. Of 15,000 to 20,000 clones in the sample, 30% to 40% are singletons; the top ten hold roughly 3.5%. Plates contained around 200,000 CFSE-labeled responder cells and around 200,000 irradiated, violet-dye-labeled stimulator cells. Source: alloreactive CD8+ T cells from a mixed lymphocyte reaction culture, taken before intestinal transplant. Indicated subset: CFSE-low proliferating T cells sorted from roughly 6-day pre-transplant mixed lymphocyte reaction (GvH or HvG direction). The receptors here all came from a human patient who received an intestinal transplant.

By share, this clone ranks as large. The sample carries other DNA sequences with the same CDR3. The chain is built from TRBV27 and TRBJ2-7; a weak D match, TRBD2 (6 bases). Trimming took off 3 bases at V and 1 base at J, with 10 bases between the two ends. The V gene's germline CDR1 is MNHEY and CDR2 SMNVEV (reference sequence). This CDR3 is 14 amino acids long. CDR3: CASSFGGASYEQYF. The CDR3 DNA follows: TGTGCCAGCAGTTTTGGCGGGGCTTCCTACGAGCAGTACTTC.

This clone was seen a few times. The chain combines TRBV4-3 with TRBJ2-7; 7 bases agree with TRBD2. The CDR3 runs to 14 residues. With 3 bases clipped from V and 4 bases from J, the junction kept 6 bases outside the gene matches. Per germline, CDR1 LGHNA and CDR2 YSLEER. The CDR3: CASSHAPGGYEQYF. DNA of the CDR3: TGCGCCAGCAGCCATGCCCCCGGGGGGTACGAGCAGTACTTC.

The CDR3 spells CASSLTQGAVLKNQPQHF. CDR3 sequence (DNA): TGTGCCAGCAGTTTAACGCAGGGGGCGGTTTTAAAGAATCAGCCCCAGCATTTT. V gene TRBV28 combines with J gene TRBJ1-5; TRBD1 matches at 8 bases. CDR1 MDHEN and CDR2 SYDVKM come from the germline V gene. This CDR3 has 18 residues. V shed 2 bases, J shed 4 bases, and the junction held 13 bases outside the gene matches.

In its sample, this clone was seen a few times. The chain's CDR3 is CASRDTEAFF. CDR3 nucleotide sequence: TGTGCCTCTCGGGACACTGAAGCTTTCTTT. This chain links TRBV19 with TRBJ1-1; no clear D. Trimming stripped 11 bases from V and 3 bases from J, with 7 bases between. In germline, CDR1 is LNHDA, CDR2 SQIVND (reference sequence). The CDR3 loop spans 10 amino acids.

V and J are TRBV9 and TRBJ2-3, with TRBD2 as a possible D gene (6 bases). The germline CDR1 and CDR2 sequences are SGDLS and YYNGEE. CDR3 size: 17 residues. The germline V and J ends were trimmed by 4 bases and 0 bases, with 18 bases remaining between them. The CDR3 sequence: CASSPRVSGYSTDTQYF. The CDR3 bases are TGTGCCAGCAGCCCCCGGGTTAGCGGATATAGCACAGATACGCAGTATTTT.

This clone is a singleton in its sample. The V and J genes are TRBV14 and TRBJ1-4, with D tentatively TRBD1 (5 bases). Looked up from germline, CDR1 is SGHDN and CDR2 is FVKESK. The CDR3 runs to 15 residues. V dropped 0 bases and J dropped 8 bases, with 13 bases sitting between them. The CDR3 is CASSQDRGLGEKLFF. DNA for the CDR3: TGTGCCAGCAGCCAAGATAGGGGACTTGGGGAAAAACTGTTTTTT. Full variable domain (rest looked up from reference TRBV14 and TRBJ1-4): EAGVTQFPSHSVIEKGQTVTLRCDPISGHDNLYWYRRVMGKEIKFLLHFVKESKQDESGMPNNRFLAERTGGTYSTLKVQPAELEDSGVYFCASSQDRGLGEKLFFGSGTQLSVL.

The chain has TRBV7-6 and TRBJ2-1; a possible D gene is TRBD1 (5 bases). CDR1 and CDR2 (germline): SGHVS, FNYEAQ. This CDR3 is 17 amino acids long. V was trimmed by 2 bases and J by 4 bases, leaving 18 bases between them. The CDR3 DNA sequence: TGTGCCAGCAGCTTACTTGGGGCAGGGAATTGGTACAATGAGCAGTTCTTC. This translates into CASSLLGAGNWYNEQFF. Variable domain in full (rest from reference TRBV7-6 and TRBJ2-1): GAGVSQSPRYKVTKRGQDVALRCDPISGHVSLYWYRQALGQGPEFLTYFNYEAQQDKSGLPNDRFSAERPEGSISTLTIQRTEQRDSAMYRCASSLLGAGNWYNEQFFGPGTRLTVL.

This clone came up a few times. This sequence joins TRBV6-6 and TRBJ1-1; D gene uncertain. Trimming left V 2 bases short and J 2 bases short, with 6 bases between. Germline loops: CDR1 MNHNY, CDR2 SVGAGI (reference sequence). This CDR3 region has 13 residues. CDR3 residues: CASSYGRNTEAFF. Written as DNA, the CDR3 is TGTGCCAGCAGTTACGGCAGAAACACTGAAGCTTTCTTT.

This chain connects TRBV13 to TRBJ2-1; the match to TRBD1 covers 8 bases. Germline lookup yields CDR1 PRHDT and CDR2 FYEKMQ (reference sequence). The CDR3 is 15 residues long. J was trimmed by 1 base and V by 5 bases; bases with no gene match: 4. CDR3 nucleotide sequence: TGTGCCAGCAGCCCAGGGGGCAGTTCCTACAATGAGCAGTTCTTC. It translates to CASSPGGSSYNEQFF.

This clone was recorded once. The V and J genes are TRBV30 and TRBJ2-3; possible D gene TRBD1, 6 bases. V was pared by 4 bases and J by 5 bases, with 16 bases between. Germline CDR1 GTSNPN, CDR2 SVGIG (reference sequence). The CDR3 length is 14 residues. The CDR3 DNA follows: TGTGCCTGGACCATGAGGGGGTCAGGAGATACGCAGTATTTT. Its translation is CAWTMRGSGDTQYF.